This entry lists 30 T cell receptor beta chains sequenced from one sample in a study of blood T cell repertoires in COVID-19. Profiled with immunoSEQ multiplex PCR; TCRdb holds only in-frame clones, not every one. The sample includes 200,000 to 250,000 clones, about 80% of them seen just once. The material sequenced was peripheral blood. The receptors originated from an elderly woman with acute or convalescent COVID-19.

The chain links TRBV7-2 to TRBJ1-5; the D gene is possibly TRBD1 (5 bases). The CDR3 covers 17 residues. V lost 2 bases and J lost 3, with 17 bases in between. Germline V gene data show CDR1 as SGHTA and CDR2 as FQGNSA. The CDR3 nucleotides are TGTGCCAGCAGCTTACTTCATTTGGGACTTAACAATCAGCCCCAGCATTTT. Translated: CASSLLHLGLNNQPQHF.

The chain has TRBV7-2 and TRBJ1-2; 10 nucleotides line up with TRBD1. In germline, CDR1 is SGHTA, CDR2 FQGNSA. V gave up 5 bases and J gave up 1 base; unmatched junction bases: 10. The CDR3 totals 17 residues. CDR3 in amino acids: CASSPGQGGFINYGYTF. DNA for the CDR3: TGTGCCAGCAGCCCCGGACAGGGGGGATTTATTAACTATGGCTACACCTTC. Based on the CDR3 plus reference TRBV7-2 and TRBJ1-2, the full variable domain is GAGVSQSPSNKVTEKGKDVELRCDPISGHTALYWYRQSLGQGLEFLIYFQGNSAPDKSGLPSDRFSAERTGGSVSTLTIQRTQQEDSAVYLCASSPGQGGFINYGYTFGSGTRLTVV.

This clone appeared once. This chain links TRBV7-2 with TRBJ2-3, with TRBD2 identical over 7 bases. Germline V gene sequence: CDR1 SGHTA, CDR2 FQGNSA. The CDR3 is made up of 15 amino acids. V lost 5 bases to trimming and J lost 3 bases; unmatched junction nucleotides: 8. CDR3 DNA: TGTGCCAGCAGCCCAACTACAGCGGGGACAGATACGCAGTATTTT. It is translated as CASSPTTAGTDTQYF.

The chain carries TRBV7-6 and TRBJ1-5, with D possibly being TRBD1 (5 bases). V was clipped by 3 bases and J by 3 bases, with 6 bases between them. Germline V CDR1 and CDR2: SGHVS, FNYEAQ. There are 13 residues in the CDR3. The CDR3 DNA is TGTGCCAGCAGCTTCAGGGTCAATCAGCCCCAGCATTTT. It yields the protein CASSFRVNQPQHF.

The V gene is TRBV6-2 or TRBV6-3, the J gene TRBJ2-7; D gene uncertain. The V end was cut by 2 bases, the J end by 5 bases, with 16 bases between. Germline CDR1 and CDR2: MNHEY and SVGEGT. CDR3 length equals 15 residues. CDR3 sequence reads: CASSYVIGSADEQYF. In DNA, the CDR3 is TGTGCCAGCAGTTACGTCATCGGGTCCGCTGACGAGCAGTACTTC.

The chain's CDR3 is CASSLWGRGMYTEAFF. CDR3 sequence (DNA): TGTGCCAGCAGTTTATGGGGCAGGGGGATGTACACTGAAGCTTTCTTT. The chain employs TRBV27 and TRBJ1-1, with TRBD1 matching over 7 bases. Germline CDR1 and CDR2: MNHEY and SMNVEV (reference sequence). The trim removed 1 base at V and 3 bases at J, leaving 8 bases unmatched. CDR3 size: 16 residues.

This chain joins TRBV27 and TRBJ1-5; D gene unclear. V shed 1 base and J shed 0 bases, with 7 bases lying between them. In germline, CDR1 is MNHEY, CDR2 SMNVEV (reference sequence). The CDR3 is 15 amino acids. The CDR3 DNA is TGTGCCAGCAGTTTATACAGATATAGCAATCAGCCCCAGCATTTT. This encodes CASSLYRYSNQPQHF.

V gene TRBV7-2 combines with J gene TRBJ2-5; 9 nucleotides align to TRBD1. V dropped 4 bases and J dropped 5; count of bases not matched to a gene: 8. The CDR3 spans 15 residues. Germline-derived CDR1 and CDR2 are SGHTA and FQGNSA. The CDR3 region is CASSSVQGARETQYF. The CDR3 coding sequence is TGTGCCAGCAGCTCCGTACAGGGGGCGAGGGAGACCCAGTACTTC.

In nucleotides, the CDR3 is TGTGCCAGCATTCCCAGGTCTAGCGGGACCGGCGGGGAGCTGTTTTTT. Translating it yields CASIPRSSGTGGELFF. The chain carries TRBV7-3 and TRBJ2-2; TRBD2 matches at 9 bases. Germline V gene sequence: CDR1 SGHTA, CDR2 FQGTGA. The ends lost 7 bases at V and 7 bases at J; junction bases unmatched: 13. The CDR3 is made up of 16 amino acids.

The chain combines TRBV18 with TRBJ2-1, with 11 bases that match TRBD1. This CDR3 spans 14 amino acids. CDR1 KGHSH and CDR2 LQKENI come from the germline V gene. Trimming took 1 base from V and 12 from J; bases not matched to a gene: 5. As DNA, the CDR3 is TGTGCCAGCTCACCACGGACAGGGGGCGAATCGCAGTTCTTC. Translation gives CASSPRTGGESQFF.

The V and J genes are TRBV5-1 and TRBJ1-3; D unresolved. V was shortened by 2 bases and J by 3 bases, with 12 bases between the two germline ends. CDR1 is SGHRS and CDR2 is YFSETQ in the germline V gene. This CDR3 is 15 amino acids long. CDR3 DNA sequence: TGCGCCAGCAGCTTCGAGGGTTTGGGTGGAAACACCATATATTTT. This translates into CASSFEGLGGNTIYF.

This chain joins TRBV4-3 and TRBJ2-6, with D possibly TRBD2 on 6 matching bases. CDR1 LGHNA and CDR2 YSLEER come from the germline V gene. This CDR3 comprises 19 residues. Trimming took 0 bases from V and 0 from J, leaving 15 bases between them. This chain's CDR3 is CASSQESGLLNSGANVLTF. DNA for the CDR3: TGCGCCAGCAGCCAAGAGTCGGGACTTCTAAACTCTGGGGCCAACGTCCTGACTTTC.

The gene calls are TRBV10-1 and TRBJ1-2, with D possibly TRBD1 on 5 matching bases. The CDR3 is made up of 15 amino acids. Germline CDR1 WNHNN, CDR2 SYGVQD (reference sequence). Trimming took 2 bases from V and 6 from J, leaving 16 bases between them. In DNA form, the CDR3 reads TGCGCCAGCAGTGAGCCCCGACAGTTTTCACATGGCTACACCTTC. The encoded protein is CASSEPRQFSHGYTF.

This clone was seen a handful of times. The CDR3 spells CASSPMGGVRGYTF. The CDR3 bases are TGTGCCAGCAGCCCCATGGGGGGGGTGCGTGGCTACACCTTC. This chain connects TRBV5-8 to TRBJ1-2; D perhaps matches TRBD1 (5 bases). Germline CDR1 is SGHTS and CDR2 is YDEGEE. Trimming left V 4 bases short and J 7 bases short, with 17 bases between. This CDR3 contains 14 residues.

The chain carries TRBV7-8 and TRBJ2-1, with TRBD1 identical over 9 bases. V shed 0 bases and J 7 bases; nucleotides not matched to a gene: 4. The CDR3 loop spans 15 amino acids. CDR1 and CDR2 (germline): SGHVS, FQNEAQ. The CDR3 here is CASSLAGTGRNEQFF. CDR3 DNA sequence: TGTGCCAGCAGCTTAGCCGGGACAGGGAGGAATGAGCAGTTCTTC.

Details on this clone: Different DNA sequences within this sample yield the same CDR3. The DNA of the CDR3 is TGTGCCAGCAGCCTGGCGGGAGACACAGATACGCAGTATTTT. Translation: CASSLAGDTDTQYF. The V gene is TRBV9, the J gene TRBJ2-3; 7 bases align to TRBD2. Germline V gene data show CDR1 as SGDLS and CDR2 as YYNGEE. The CDR3 is 14 residues long. The trim removed 4 bases at V and 2 bases at J, leaving 4 bases unmatched.

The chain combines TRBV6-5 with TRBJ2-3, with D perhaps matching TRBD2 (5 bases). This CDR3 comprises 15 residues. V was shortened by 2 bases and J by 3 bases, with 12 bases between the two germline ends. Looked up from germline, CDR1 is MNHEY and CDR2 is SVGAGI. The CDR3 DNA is TGTGCCAGCAGTTACGGGCTAGCCAGGACAGATACGCAGTATTTT. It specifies CASSYGLARTDTQYF.

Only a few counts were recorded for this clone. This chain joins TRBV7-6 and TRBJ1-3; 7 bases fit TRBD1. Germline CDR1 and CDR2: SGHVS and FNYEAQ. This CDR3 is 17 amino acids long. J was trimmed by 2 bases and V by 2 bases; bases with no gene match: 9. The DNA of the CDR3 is TGTGCCAGCAGCTTAACATCTAGGGGGCGCACTGGAAACACCATATATTTT. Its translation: CASSLTSRGRTGNTIYF.

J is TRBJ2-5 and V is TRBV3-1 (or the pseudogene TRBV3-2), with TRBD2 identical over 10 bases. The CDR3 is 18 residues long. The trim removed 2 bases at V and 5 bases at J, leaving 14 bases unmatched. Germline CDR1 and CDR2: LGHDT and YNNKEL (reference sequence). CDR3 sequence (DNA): TGTGCCAGCAGCCAACCCCCGCCTAGCGGGAGTTTCTTGGAGACCCAGTACTTC. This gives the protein CASSQPPPSGSFLETQYF.

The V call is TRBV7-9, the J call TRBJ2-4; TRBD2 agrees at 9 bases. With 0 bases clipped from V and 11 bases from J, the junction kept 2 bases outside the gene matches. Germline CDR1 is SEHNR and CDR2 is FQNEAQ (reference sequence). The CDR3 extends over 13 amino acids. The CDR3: CASSLAAGGVQYF. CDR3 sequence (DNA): TGTGCCAGCAGCTTAGCAGCGGGGGGTGTTCAGTACTTC. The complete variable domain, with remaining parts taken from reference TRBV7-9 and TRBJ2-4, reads DTGVSQNPRHKITKRGQNVTFRCDPISEHNRLYWYRQTLGQGPEFLTYFQNEAQLEKSRLLSDRFSAERPKGSFSTLEIQRTEQGDSAMYLCASSLAAGGVQYFGAGTRLSVL.

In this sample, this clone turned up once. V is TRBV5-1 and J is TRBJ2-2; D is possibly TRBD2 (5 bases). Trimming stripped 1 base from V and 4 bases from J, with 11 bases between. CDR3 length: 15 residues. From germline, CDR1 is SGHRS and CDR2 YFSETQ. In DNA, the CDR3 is TGCGCCAGCAGCTTGACACCGGGAACCACCGGGGAGCTGTTTTTT. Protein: CASSLTPGTTGELFF.

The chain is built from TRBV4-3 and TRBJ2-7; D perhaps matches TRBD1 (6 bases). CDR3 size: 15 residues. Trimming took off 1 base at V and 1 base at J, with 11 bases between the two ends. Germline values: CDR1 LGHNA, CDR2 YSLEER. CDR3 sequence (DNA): TGCGCCAGCAGCCAAGTTCCAGGGGTGTCCTACGAGCAGTACTTC. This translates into CASSQVPGVSYEQYF.

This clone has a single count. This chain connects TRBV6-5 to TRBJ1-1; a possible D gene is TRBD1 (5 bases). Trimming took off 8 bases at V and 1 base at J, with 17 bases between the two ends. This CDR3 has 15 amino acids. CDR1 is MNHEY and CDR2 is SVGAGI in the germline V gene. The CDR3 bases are TGTGCCAGCCAATTGGGGGAGGGGTGGAACACTGAAGCTTTCTTT. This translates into CASQLGEGWNTEAFF.

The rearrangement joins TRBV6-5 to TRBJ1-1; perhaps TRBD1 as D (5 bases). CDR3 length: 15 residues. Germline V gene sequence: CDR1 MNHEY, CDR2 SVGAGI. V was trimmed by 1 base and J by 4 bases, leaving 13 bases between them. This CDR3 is CASSYWDLSSTEAFF. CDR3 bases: TGTGCCAGCAGTTACTGGGACTTAAGTTCCACTGAAGCTTTCTTT.

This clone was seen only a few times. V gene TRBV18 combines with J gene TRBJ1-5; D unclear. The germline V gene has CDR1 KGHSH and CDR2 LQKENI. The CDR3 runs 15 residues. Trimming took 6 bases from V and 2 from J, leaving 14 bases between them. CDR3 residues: CASSREQVRNQPQHF. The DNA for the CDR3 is TGTGCCAGCTCTCGGGAGCAGGTCCGCAATCAGCCCCAGCATTTT.

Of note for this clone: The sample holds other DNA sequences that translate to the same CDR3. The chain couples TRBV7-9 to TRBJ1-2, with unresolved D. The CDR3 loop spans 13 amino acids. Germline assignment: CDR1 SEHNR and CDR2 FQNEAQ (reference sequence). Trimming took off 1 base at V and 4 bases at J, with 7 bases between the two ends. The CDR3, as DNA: TGTGCCAGCAGCTTAGGAGGCGGCTATGGCTACACCTTC. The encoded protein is CASSLGGGYGYTF.

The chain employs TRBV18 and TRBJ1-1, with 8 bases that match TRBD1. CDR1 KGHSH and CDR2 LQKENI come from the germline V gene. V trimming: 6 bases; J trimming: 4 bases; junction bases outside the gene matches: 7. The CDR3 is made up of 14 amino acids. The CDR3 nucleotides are TGTGCCAGCTCCCAGGGGGCCCTGGGCACTGAAGCTTTCTTT. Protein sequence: CASSQGALGTEAFF.

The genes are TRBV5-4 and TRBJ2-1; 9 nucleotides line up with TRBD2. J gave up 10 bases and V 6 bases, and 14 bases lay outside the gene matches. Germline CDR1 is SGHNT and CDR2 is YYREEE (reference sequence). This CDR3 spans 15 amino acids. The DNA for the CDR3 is TGTGCCAGCAACCGTATAGCGGGAGTAGTCACCGAGCAGTTCTTC. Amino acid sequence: CASNRIAGVVTEQFF.

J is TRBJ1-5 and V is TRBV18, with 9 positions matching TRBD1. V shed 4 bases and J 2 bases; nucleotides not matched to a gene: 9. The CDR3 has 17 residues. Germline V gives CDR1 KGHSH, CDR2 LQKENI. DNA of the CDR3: TGTGCCAGCTCACGTGACACAGGGGGCGCAGGCAATCAGCCCCAGCATTTT. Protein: CASSRDTGGAGNQPQHF.

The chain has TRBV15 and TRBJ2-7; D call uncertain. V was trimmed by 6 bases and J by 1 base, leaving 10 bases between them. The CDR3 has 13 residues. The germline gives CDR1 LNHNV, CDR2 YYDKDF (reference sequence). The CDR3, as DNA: TGTGCCACCAGTCCAGGAAGATCCTACGAGCAGTACTTC. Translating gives CATSPGRSYEQYF.